The following is a T cell receptor beta chain sequence with its context. Its specificity is not known. These data come from a study of cytomegalovirus exposure and HLA in healthy donors. Whole-study findings and limits: One cluster of highly shared sequence variants probably arose as a sequencing artifact. The study assumed roughly uniform donor sequencing depth for presence/absence analyses. Cytomegalovirus-associated TCR beta chains were listed, numbering some 170.

The CDR3 contains 13 residues. CDR1 and CDR2 from the germline V gene are SGHAT and FQDESV (reference sequence). Trimming took off 3 bases at V and 4 bases at J, with 9 bases between the two ends. The PCR had 60 Vbeta and 13 Jbeta primers. Clones were read by immunoSEQ multiplex PCR, and TCRdb kept only the in-frame ones, dropping some. This sample has about 150,000 clones, with 60% to 85% found just once. Sequencing used PBMCs. J is TRBJ1-1 and V is TRBV11-1, with a weak D call TRBD1 (6 bases). The source of this sequence is a man aged 50-59 years in good health and CMV-seropositive. The CDR3 DNA is TGTGCCAGCAGCTTCGACAGGACCACTGAAGCTTTCTTT. This encodes CASSFDRTTEAFF.